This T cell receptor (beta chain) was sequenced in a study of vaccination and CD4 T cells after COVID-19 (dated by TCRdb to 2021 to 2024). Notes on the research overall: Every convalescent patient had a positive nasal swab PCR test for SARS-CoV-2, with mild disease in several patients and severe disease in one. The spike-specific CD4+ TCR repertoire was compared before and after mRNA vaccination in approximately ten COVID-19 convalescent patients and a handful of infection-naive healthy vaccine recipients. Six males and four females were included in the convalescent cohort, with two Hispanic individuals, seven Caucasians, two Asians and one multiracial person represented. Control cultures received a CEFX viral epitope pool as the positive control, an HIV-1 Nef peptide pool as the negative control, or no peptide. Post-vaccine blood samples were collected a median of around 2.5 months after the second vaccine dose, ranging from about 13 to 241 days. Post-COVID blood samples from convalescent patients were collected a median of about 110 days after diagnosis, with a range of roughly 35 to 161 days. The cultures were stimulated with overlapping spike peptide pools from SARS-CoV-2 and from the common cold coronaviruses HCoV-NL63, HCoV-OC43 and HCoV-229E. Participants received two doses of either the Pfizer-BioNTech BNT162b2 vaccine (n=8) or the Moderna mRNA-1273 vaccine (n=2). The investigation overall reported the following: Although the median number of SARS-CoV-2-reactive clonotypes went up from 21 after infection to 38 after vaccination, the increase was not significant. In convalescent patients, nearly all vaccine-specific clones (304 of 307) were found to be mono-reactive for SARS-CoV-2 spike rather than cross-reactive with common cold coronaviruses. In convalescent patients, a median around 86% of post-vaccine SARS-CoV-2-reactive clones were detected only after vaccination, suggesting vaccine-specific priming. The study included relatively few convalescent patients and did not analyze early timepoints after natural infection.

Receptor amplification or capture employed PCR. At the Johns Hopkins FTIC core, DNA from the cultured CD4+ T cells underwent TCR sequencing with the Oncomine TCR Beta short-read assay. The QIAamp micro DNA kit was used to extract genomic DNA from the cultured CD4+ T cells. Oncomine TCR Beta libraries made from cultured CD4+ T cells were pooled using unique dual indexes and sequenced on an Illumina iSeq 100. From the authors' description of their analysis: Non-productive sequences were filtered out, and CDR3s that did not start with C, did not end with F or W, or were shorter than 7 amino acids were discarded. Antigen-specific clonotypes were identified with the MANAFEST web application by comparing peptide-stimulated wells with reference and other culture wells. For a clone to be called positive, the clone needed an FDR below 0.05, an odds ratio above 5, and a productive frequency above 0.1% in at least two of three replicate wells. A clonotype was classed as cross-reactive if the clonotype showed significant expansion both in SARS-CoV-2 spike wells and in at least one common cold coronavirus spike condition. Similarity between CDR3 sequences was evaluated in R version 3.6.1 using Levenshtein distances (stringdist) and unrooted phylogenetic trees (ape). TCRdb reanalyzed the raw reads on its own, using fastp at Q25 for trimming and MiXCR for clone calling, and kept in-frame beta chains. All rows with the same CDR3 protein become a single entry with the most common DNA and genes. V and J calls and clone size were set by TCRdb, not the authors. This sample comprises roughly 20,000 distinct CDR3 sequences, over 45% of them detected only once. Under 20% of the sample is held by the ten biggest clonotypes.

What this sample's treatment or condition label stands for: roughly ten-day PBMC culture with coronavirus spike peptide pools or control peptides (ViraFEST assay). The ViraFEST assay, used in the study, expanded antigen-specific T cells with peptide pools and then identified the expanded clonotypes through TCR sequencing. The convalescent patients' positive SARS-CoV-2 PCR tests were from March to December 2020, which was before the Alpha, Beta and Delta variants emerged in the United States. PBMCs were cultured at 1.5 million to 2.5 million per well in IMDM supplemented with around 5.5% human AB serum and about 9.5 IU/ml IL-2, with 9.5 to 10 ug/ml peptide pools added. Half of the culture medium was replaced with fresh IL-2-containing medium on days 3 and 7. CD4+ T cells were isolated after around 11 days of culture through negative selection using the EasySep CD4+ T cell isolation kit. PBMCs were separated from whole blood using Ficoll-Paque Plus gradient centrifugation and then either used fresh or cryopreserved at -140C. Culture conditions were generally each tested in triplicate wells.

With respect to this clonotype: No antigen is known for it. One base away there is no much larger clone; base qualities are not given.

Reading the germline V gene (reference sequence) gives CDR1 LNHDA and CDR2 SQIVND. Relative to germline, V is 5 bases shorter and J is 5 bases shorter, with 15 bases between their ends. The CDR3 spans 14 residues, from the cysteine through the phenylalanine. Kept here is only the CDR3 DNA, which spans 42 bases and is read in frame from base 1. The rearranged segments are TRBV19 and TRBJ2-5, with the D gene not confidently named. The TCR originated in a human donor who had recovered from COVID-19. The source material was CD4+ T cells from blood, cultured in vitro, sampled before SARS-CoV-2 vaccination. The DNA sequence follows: TGTGCCAGTAGTGATCCAGGCCGAAGGGAGACCCAGTACTTC. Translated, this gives CASSDPGRRETQYF.